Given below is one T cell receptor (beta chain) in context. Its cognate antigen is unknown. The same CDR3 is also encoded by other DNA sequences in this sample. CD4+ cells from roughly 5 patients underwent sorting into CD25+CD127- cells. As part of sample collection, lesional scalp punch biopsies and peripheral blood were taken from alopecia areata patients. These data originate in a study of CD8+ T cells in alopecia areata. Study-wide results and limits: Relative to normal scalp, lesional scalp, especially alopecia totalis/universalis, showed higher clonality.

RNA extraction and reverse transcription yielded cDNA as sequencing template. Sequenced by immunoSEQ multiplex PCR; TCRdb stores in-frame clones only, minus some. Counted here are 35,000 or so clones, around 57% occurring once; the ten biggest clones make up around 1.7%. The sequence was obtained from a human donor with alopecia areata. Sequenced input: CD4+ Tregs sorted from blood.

In DNA, the CDR3 is TGTGCCAGCAGTTACAATTCAAATCAGCCCCAGCATTTT. It yields the protein CASSYNSNQPQHF. The chain uses TRBV6-5 and TRBJ1-5; D ambiguous. The CDR3 has 13 residues. Trimming removed 2 bases from V and 4 bases from J, with 6 bases in between. Germline V gene data show CDR1 as MNHEY and CDR2 as SVGAGI.